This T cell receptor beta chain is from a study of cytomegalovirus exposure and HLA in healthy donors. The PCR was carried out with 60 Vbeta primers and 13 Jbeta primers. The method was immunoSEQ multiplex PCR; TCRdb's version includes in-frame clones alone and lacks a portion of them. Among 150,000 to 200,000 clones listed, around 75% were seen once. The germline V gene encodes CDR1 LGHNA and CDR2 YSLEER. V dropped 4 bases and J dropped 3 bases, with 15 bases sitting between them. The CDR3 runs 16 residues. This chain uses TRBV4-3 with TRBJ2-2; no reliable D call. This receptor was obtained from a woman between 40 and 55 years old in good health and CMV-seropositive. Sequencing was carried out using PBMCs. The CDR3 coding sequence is TGCGCCAGCAGCCCGAGGAAGGAGCCCTACACCGGGGAGCTGTTTTTT. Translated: CASSPRKEPYTGELFF.